This T cell receptor beta chain was sequenced in a study of T-cell reconstitution after alpha-beta-depleted transplantation in children. This clonotype was seen many times. The germline V gene has CDR1 SGHTA and CDR2 FQGTGA. Germline trimming cut 2 bases from V and 5 bases from J; bases unmatched to any gene: 1. This CDR3 region has 14 residues. This sample's TCRbeta library carried unique molecular identifier barcodes. A single record per CDR3 protein comes from TCRdb applying MiXCR to the PCR reads. The profile covers some 350,000 distinct CDR3 sequences, with about a tenth appearing a single time and 2% to 2.5% taken by the ten largest.

V is TRBV7-3 and J is TRBJ2-1; 9 nucleotides line up with TRBD2. Sequencing was performed on PBMCs from the stem cell graft donor, taken from the stem cell graft. The TCR was taken from a human donor who donated a stem cell graft to a child with acute lymphoblastic leukemia. This CDR3 reads CASSLAGGDNEQFF. Written as DNA, the CDR3 is TGTGCCAGCAGCTTAGCGGGAGGGGACAATGAGCAGTTCTTC.